One T cell receptor beta chain is described in this entry. The authors amplified TCR beta CDR3 by multiplex PCR with 32 V and 13 J primers. Using its own MiXCR run on the multiplex PCR reads, TCRdb lists one record per CDR3 protein. Seen here are some 9,800 distinct CDR3 sequences, less than 20% observed once, and the top ten hold around 3.6%. The data belong to a study of immune heterogeneity within non-small cell lung tumors. The template for each sample was 600 to 650 ng of genomic DNA, which had been extracted from bulk tumor tissue. Several widely spaced biopsies per primary tumor were taken during surgery. The cohort was untreated, with newly diagnosed non-small cell lung cancer undergoing curative surgery. Everyone who gave samples had just been diagnosed with non-small cell lung cancer and was having surgery with curative intent. Input material: lung tumor tissue. The sequence came from a man between 40 and 49 years old with non-small cell lung cancer.

The DNA for the CDR3 is TGCAGCGTTGCCTATGAGACCCAGTACTTC. Its protein is CSVAYETQYF. The gene calls are TRBV29-1 and TRBJ2-5; D unclear. V lost 4 bases, J lost 5 bases, and 5 bases lay in between. The CDR3 is 10 residues long. The V gene's germline CDR1 is SQVTM and CDR2 ANQGSEA.